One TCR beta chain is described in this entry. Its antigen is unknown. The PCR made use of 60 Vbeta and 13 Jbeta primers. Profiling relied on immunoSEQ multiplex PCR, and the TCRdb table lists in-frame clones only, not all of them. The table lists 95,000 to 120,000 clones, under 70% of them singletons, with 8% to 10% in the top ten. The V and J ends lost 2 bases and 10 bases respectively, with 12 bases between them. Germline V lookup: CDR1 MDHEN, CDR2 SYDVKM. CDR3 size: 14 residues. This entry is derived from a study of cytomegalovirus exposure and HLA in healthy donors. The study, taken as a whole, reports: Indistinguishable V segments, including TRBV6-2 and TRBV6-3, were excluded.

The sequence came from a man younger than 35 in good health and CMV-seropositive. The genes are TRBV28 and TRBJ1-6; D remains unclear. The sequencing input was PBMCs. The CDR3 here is CASSLVQVRSPLHF. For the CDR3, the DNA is TGTGCCAGCAGTTTAGTCCAGGTCCGGTCACCCCTCCACTTT.